One and the same sample provided the 29 T cell receptor beta chains below, sequenced in a study of T cells in tuberculosis. Assay: immunoSEQ multiplex PCR; the TCRdb copy retains only in-frame clones and omits some. In the table there are 25,000 to 40,000 clones, roughly 90% of which are singletons. The sequenced sample was PBMCs. These receptor sequences come from a donor aged 10-30 years with latent tuberculosis or without tuberculosis infection. Some clones in this sample may be carry-over from other donors' samples.

This clone has just one count. The V and J genes are TRBV25-1 and TRBJ2-3; D might be TRBD1 (6 bases). Trimming left V 6 bases short and J 1 base short, with 8 bases between. Germline CDR1 MGHDK, CDR2 SYGVNS. This CDR3 contains 13 residues. The DNA of the CDR3 is TGTGCCAGCAGGGGGGCAGGCACAGATACGCAGTATTTT. It is translated as CASRGAGTDTQYF.

This chain uses TRBV5-6 with TRBJ2-5; 11 nucleotides align to TRBD2. The J segment lost 3 bases and the V segment lost 0 bases, leaving 4 bases of the junction unmatched. Germline V gene lookup returns CDR1 SGHDT and CDR2 YYEEEE. The CDR3 runs 16 residues. This CDR3 is CASSLGRLAGKETQYF. Written as DNA, the CDR3 is TGTGCCAGCAGCTTGGGGAGACTAGCGGGGAAAGAGACCCAGTACTTC.

The chain has TRBV5-1 and TRBJ2-1; 8 bases map to TRBD2. CDR3 length: 14 amino acids. V dropped 0 bases and J dropped 8; count of bases not matched to a gene: 4. The germline CDR1 and CDR2 sequences are SGHRS and YFSETQ. This CDR3 reads CASSLGLASHEQFF. In DNA form, the CDR3 reads TGCGCCAGCAGCTTGGGACTAGCGTCACATGAGCAGTTCTTC.

The chain has TRBV6-6 and TRBJ1-1; the D is unclear. This CDR3 has 13 amino acids. In germline, CDR1 is MNHNY, CDR2 SVGAGI (reference sequence). Trimming left V 2 bases short and J 7 bases short, with 11 bases between. The CDR3, as DNA: TGTGCCAGCAGTTACAGGCCAGAGGGTGAAGCTTTCTTT. Residues: CASSYRPEGEAFF.

This clone has only one observation. This chain links TRBV7-9 with TRBJ1-2, with TRBD1 identical over 7 bases. Germline V gene data show CDR1 as SEHNR and CDR2 as FQNEAQ (reference sequence). V gave up 4 bases and J gave up 4 bases; unmatched junction bases: 3. CDR3 length equals 13 residues. In nucleotides, the CDR3 is TGTGCCAGCAGCTCGACAGGGTTCTATGGCTACACCTTC. Translated, it gives CASSSTGFYGYTF. The full variable domain, completed using reference TRBV7-9 and TRBJ1-2, is DTGVSQNPRHKITKRGQNVTFRCDPISEHNRLYWYRQTLGQGPEFLTYFQNEAQLEKSRLLSDRFSAERPKGSFSTLEIQRTEQGDSAMYLCASSSTGFYGYTFGSGTRLTVV.

The chain is built from TRBV30 and TRBJ2-5, with 11 bases lining up with TRBD1. Germline CDR1 GTSNPN, CDR2 SVGIG (reference sequence). J gave up 5 bases and V 4 bases, and 9 bases lay outside the gene matches. The CDR3 contains 15 residues. The CDR3 nucleotides read TGTGCCTGGATAAACCGGGACAGGGGGAGGGAGACCCAGTACTTC. Amino acids: CAWINRDRGRETQYF.

The rearrangement joins TRBV5-4 to TRBJ2-1, with 10 bases matching TRBD2. Per germline, CDR1 SGHNT and CDR2 YYREEE (reference sequence). With 2 bases clipped from V and 4 bases from J, the junction kept 3 bases outside the gene matches. The length of the CDR3 is 15 residues. CDR3 coding DNA: TGTGCCAGCAGCTTAACTAGCGGGATTTACAATGAGCAGTTCTTC. Encoded protein: CASSLTSGIYNEQFF.

The V call is TRBV5-5, the J call TRBJ1-4; TRBD1 might be the D (6 bases). V lost 2 bases to trimming and J lost 7 bases, with 12 bases between them. The V gene's germline CDR1 is SGHKS and CDR2 YYEKEE (reference sequence). The CDR3 is 14 residues long. CDR3 sequence reads: CASSFVQGREKLFF. The CDR3 nucleotides are TGTGCCAGCAGCTTCGTACAGGGCCGTGAAAAACTGTTTTTT.

The chain combines TRBV10-3 with TRBJ1-5, with 9 bases lining up with TRBD1. The CDR3 runs 13 residues. Germline V gene sequence: CDR1 ENHRY, CDR2 SYGVKD. Unmatched junction bases numbered 2, after V lost 10 bases and J lost 1 base. The CDR3 is CANGQGSNQPQHF. For the CDR3, the DNA is TGTGCCAACGGACAGGGGAGCAATCAGCCCCAGCATTTT.

This chain connects TRBV6-6 to TRBJ1-2, with TRBD1 as a possible D gene (5 bases). Between the trimmed V and J ends, which lost 2 bases and 6 bases, there was a span of 13 bases. Germline CDR1 reads MNHNY; CDR2 reads SVGAGI (reference sequence). The CDR3 contains 14 residues. The CDR3 sequence: CASSYGQGGNGYTF. The CDR3 nucleotides read TGTGCCAGCAGTTACGGGCAGGGTGGGAATGGCTACACCTTC.

This clone was recorded once. This rearrangement joins TRBV2 to TRBJ2-7; D gene unclear. CDR1 and CDR2 (germline): SNHLY, FYNNEI. Trimming removed 3 bases from V and 0 bases from J, with 6 bases in between. This CDR3 spans 13 amino acids. The CDR3 spells CASSDSYSYEQYF. The CDR3 DNA follows: TGTGCCAGCAGTGACAGTTACTCCTACGAGCAGTACTTC. The complete variable domain, with remaining parts taken from reference TRBV2 and TRBJ2-7, reads EPEVTQTPSHQVTQMGQEVILRCVPISNHLYFYWYRQILGQKVEFLVSFYNNEISEKSEIFDDQFSVERPDGSNFTLKIRSTKLEDSAMYFCASSDSYSYEQYFGPGTRLTVT.

CDR3 amino acids: CASSVDPGQGGNQPQHF. As DNA, the CDR3 is TGTGCCAGCAGTGTAGACCCGGGACAGGGCGGCAATCAGCCCCAGCATTTT. V is TRBV6-1 and J is TRBJ1-5; 9 bases are shared with TRBD1. In germline, CDR1 is MNHNS, CDR2 SASEGT. V lost 4 bases, J lost 2 bases, and 9 bases stayed unmatched. CDR3 length: 17 residues.

This rearrangement joins TRBV7-8 to TRBJ2-3; TRBD2 agrees at 10 bases. With 3 bases clipped from V and 2 bases from J, the junction kept 11 bases outside the gene matches. The germline V gene encodes CDR1 SGHVS and CDR2 FQNEAQ. CDR3 length: 18 amino acids. CDR3 protein: CASSFPRLAGADTDTQYF. CDR3 DNA sequence: TGTGCCAGCAGCTTCCCGCGGCTAGCGGGGGCTGACACAGATACGCAGTATTTT. Based on the CDR3 plus reference TRBV7-8 and TRBJ2-3, the full variable domain is GAGVSQSPRYKVAKRGQDVALRCDPISGHVSLFWYQQALGQGPEFLTYFQNEAQLDKSGLPSDRFFAERPEGSVSTLKIQRTQQEDSAVYLCASSFPRLAGADTDTQYFGPGTRLTVL.

V is TRBV10-3 and J is TRBJ1-1; possibly TRBD1 for D (5 bases). This CDR3 is built from 13 residues. Germline CDR1 reads ENHRY; CDR2 reads SYGVKD. The ends were cut back, 7 bases at V and 1 base at J, with 10 bases in the middle. The chain's CDR3 is CAITPTGNTEAFF. For the CDR3, the DNA is TGTGCCATCACCCCCACAGGGAACACTGAAGCTTTCTTT.

The CDR3 sequence: CASSAGIPGETQYF. CDR3 nucleotide sequence: TGCGCCAGCAGCGCAGGCATACCGGGGGAGACCCAGTACTTC. This chain uses TRBV5-1 with TRBJ2-5; D is possibly TRBD2 (5 bases). V lost 4 bases and J 5 bases, leaving 15 bases between the germline ends. CDR3 length: 14 amino acids. Germline V gene sequence: CDR1 SGHRS, CDR2 YFSETQ.

CDR3: CASSESRNYGYTF. As DNA, the CDR3 is TGCGCCAGCAGTGAGTCCCGGAACTATGGCTACACCTTC. V is TRBV10-1 and J is TRBJ1-2; D ambiguous. Germline CDR1 and CDR2: WNHNN and SYGVQD (reference sequence). The CDR3 runs 13 residues. With 0 bases removed from V and 2 bases from J, the gap between germline ends came to 4 bases.

This clone was seen more than once but under ten times. The chain combines TRBV5-1 with TRBJ1-1, with 10 bases matching TRBD1. Germline V gives CDR1 SGHRS, CDR2 YFSETQ. This CDR3 is built from 17 residues. V dropped 5 bases and J dropped 6; count of bases not matched to a gene: 16. CDR3 in amino acids: CASRSGTGEQRGAEAFF. CDR3 coding DNA: TGCGCCAGCAGATCCGGGACAGGGGAGCAAAGGGGGGCTGAAGCTTTCTTT.

This clone was seen a handful of times. CDR3 in amino acids: CASKQTGNYGYTF. CDR3 coding DNA: TGTGCCAGCAAGCAGACAGGGAACTATGGCTACACCTTC. The chain links TRBV2 to TRBJ1-2; the match to TRBD1 covers 7 bases. Germline V gene lookup returns CDR1 SNHLY and CDR2 FYNNEI. Unmatched junction bases numbered 4, after V lost 7 bases and J lost 2 bases. CDR3 length equals 13 residues.

The chain links TRBV19 to TRBJ2-2; 9 bases are shared with TRBD1. J lost 7 bases, V lost 2 bases, and 14 bases had no gene match. Germline V gene sequence: CDR1 LNHDA, CDR2 SQIVND (reference sequence). CDR3 length: 18 residues. The DNA of the CDR3 is TGTGCCAGTAGTATAAGCTCCCGGGACAGGGACGAAGGCGGGGAGCTGTTTTTT. Amino acid sequence: CASSISSRDRDEGGELFF.

The rearrangement uses TRBV5-1 and TRBJ1-3; tentative D call: TRBD1 (5 bases). Trimming pared 1 base from V and 2 bases from J, leaving 7 bases between. The CDR3 length is 14 residues. CDR1 is SGHRS, CDR2 YFSETQ, per germline. CDR3 nucleotides: TGCGCCAGCAGCTTGACAGGAGCTGGAAACACCATATATTTT. As protein: CASSLTGAGNTIYF.

This clone appeared a single time. This chain connects TRBV30 to TRBJ1-1; 7 bases line up with TRBD1. V dropped 1 base and J dropped 1; count of bases not matched to a gene: 9. Germline CDR1 GTSNPN, CDR2 SVGIG (reference sequence). This CDR3 has 16 residues. The CDR3 reads CAWSEGTALPNTEAFF. For the CDR3, the DNA is TGTGCCTGGAGTGAGGGGACAGCCCTTCCGAACACTGAAGCTTTCTTT. The entire variable domain, with the rest obtained from reference TRBV30 and TRBJ1-1, is as follows: SQTIHQWPATLVQPVGSPLSLECTVEGTSNPNLYWYRQAAGRGLQLLFYSVGIGQISSEVPQNLSASRPQDRQFILSSKKLLLSDSGFYLCAWSEGTALPNTEAFFGQGTRLTVV.

This rearrangement joins TRBV2 to TRBJ2-3; tentatively, D is TRBD2 (5 bases). CDR3 size: 15 residues. V lost 7 bases, J lost 4 bases, and 18 bases lay in between. Germline CDR1 reads SNHLY; CDR2 reads FYNNEI. The chain's CDR3 is CASTLISGIPDTQYF. The CDR3 DNA sequence: TGTGCCAGCACCCTGATCAGCGGTATCCCAGATACGCAGTATTTT.

This chain connects TRBV9 to TRBJ2-7; 8 nucleotides align to TRBD1. CDR3 length: 14 residues. CDR1 is SGDLS and CDR2 is YYNGEE in the germline V gene. J lost 3 bases, V lost 1 base, and 3 bases had no gene match. The CDR3 nucleotides read TGTGCCAGCAGCGTACTCGGGACAGGCTACGAGCAGTACTTC. It encodes CASSVLGTGYEQYF.

In nucleotides, the CDR3 is TGTGCCAGTAGTAATCAATTGACTGAAGCTTTCTTT. Its translation: CASSNQLTEAFF. The chain is built from TRBV19 and TRBJ1-1, with D hard to call. Trimming pared 4 bases from V and 5 bases from J, leaving 8 bases between. Germline V gene data show CDR1 as LNHDA and CDR2 as SQIVND (reference sequence). The CDR3 is 12 residues long.

The rearrangement links TRBV19 to TRBJ2-7; D is undetermined. Germline lookup yields CDR1 LNHDA and CDR2 SQIVND (reference sequence). The CDR3 has 14 residues. The ends were cut back, 3 bases at V and 5 bases at J, with 14 bases in the middle. The CDR3 here is CASSISFSLNEQYF. Written as DNA, the CDR3 is TGTGCCAGTAGTATTTCGTTTAGTCTGAACGAGCAGTACTTC. Full variable domain (outside the CDR3, taken from reference TRBV19 and TRBJ2-7): DGGITQSPKYLFRKEGQNVTLSCEQNLNHDAMYWYRQDPGQGLRLIYYSQIVNDFQKGDIAEGYSVSREKKESFPLTVTSAQKNPTAFYLCASSISFSLNEQYFGPGTRLTVT.

This chain joins TRBV30 and TRBJ1-5; perhaps TRBD1 as D (6 bases). Germline CDR1 GTSNPN, CDR2 SVGIG (reference sequence). CDR3 length: 12 residues. DNA of the CDR3: TGTGGCGGGGGGGGGCCAGGACAGCCCCAGCATTTT. It codes for CGGGGPGQPQHF.

This chain links TRBV7-2 with TRBJ2-2; 9 bases align to TRBD1. The trim removed 6 bases at V and 5 bases at J, leaving 7 bases unmatched. In germline, CDR1 is SGHTA, CDR2 FQGNSA. This CDR3 comprises 15 residues. DNA for the CDR3: TGTGCCAGCAGTCTTAATGGACAGGGGACCGGGGAGCTGTTTTTT. Its protein is CASSLNGQGTGELFF.

The CDR3 here is CASSLGMAGETQYF. As DNA, the CDR3 is TGTGCCAGCTCCCTTGGGATGGCGGGAGAGACCCAGTACTTC. The chain recombines TRBV18 with TRBJ2-5, with D possibly matching TRBD2 (5 bases). CDR1 and CDR2 (germline): KGHSH, LQKENI. Trimming pared 6 bases from V and 4 bases from J, leaving 15 bases between. This CDR3 has 14 residues.

This clone was found once. V is TRBV15 and J is TRBJ2-3, with no clear D. Germline assignment: CDR1 LNHNV and CDR2 YYDKDF (reference sequence). Trimming pared 0 bases from V and 8 bases from J, leaving 9 bases between. CDR3 length: 13 amino acids. The CDR3 DNA follows: TGTGCCACCAGCAGAGATAGGTCGGGTACGCAGTATTTT. Translation gives CATSRDRSGTQYF.